The TCR beta chain described here comes from a study of shared clonotypes between healthy human individuals. The overall study: Donors had three CD4 naive, three CD4 memory, two CD8 naive and one CD8 memory plate apiece.

The germline V and J ends were trimmed by 5 bases and 4 bases, with 17 bases remaining between them. This CDR3 contains 15 residues. CDR1 is MDHEN and CDR2 is SYDVKM in the germline V gene. Findings and caveats of the study: Larger richness was generally estimated for naive than memory subsets.

On this clone: Its cognate antigen is unknown.

The repertoire was sequenced with immunoSEQ multiplex PCR; TCRdb's copy has only in-frame clones and lacks some. The table shows 2.3 million or so clones, with roughly 93% occurring only once. Sequencing was done on a sample of naive CD4+ T cells from PBMCs. Subset: CD45RA+ positively selected. The receptor comes from a man aged 18 to 35 in good health. Some clones in this sample may be carry-over from other donors' samples. This chain uses TRBV28 with TRBJ2-5; unclear D gene. Written as DNA, the CDR3 is TGTGCCAGCAGTAAAATCGGCTTAGCTGGAGAGACCCAGTACTTC. As protein: CASSKIGLAGETQYF.